This T cell receptor (beta chain) was captured in a study of blood T cell repertoires in COVID-19. Germline lookup yields CDR1 SQVTM and CDR2 ANQGSEA. Trimming stripped 4 bases from V and 0 bases from J, with 7 bases between. The CDR3 sequence is 13 residues long. A note on this clone: Other nucleotide sequences in the sample specify the same CDR3.

TCRdb's copy holds only in-frame clones and misses some; the assay was immunoSEQ multiplex PCR. Of around 200,000 clones listed, more than 80% are singletons. The chain employs TRBV29-1 and TRBJ1-5, with D unclear. Material: PBMCs or T cells enriched from blood (not recorded which). The receptor comes from a man aged 35 to 55 who had recovered from COVID-19. The CDR3 bases are TGCAGCGTTGGGGAGAATAGCAATCAGCCCCAGCATTTT. Its protein is CSVGENSNQPQHF.